This T cell receptor (beta chain) was captured by sequencing in a study of T cells in Graves' hyperthyroidism and ophthalmopathy. Study-level findings and limits: Most expanded thyroid clonotypes above 0.001 also appeared in blood. By a 13 V-J model, ophthalmopathy was set apart from stable hyperthyroidism.

Isolation of PBMCs was performed on around 9.7 ml fresh peripheral blood. The CDR3 length is 14 residues. V was shortened by 2 bases and J by 5 bases, with 12 bases between the two germline ends. This clonotype was counted ten times or more. Its antigen is unknown. RNA transcripts were the template for amplifying TCR beta CDR3 regions. The primer set for the first-round RT-PCR of the TCR CDR3 was HTBI. Each CDR3 protein is one row after TCRdb ran MiXCR on the multiplex PCR reads. Of about 500,000 distinct CDR3 sequences listed, 13% to 15% were seen once; the top ten hold around a sixth. The sequence was obtained from a woman between 18 and 29 years old with Graves' hyperthyroidism. What was sequenced was blood. The chain combines TRBV12-3 or TRBV12-4 with TRBJ1-1; D possibly corresponds to TRBD1 (5 bases). In nucleotides, the CDR3 is TGTGCCAGCAGTTTACCCCCGACAGTTACTGAAGCTTTCTTT. Translating it yields CASSLPPTVTEAFF.